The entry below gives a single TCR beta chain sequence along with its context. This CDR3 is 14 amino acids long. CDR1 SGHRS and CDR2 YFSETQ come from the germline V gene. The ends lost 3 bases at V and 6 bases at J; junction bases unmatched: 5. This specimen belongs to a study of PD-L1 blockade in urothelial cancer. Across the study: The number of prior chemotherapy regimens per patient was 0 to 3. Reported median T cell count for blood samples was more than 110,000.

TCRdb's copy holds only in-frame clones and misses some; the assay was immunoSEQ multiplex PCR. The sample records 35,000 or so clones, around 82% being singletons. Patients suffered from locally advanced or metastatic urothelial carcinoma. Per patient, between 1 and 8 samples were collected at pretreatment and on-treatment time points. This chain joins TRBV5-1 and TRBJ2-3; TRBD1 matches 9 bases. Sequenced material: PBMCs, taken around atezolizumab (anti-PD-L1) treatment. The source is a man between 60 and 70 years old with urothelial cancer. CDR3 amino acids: CASSWDRAFDTQYF. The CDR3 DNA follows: TGCGCCAGCAGCTGGGACAGGGCCTTCGATACGCAGTATTTT.